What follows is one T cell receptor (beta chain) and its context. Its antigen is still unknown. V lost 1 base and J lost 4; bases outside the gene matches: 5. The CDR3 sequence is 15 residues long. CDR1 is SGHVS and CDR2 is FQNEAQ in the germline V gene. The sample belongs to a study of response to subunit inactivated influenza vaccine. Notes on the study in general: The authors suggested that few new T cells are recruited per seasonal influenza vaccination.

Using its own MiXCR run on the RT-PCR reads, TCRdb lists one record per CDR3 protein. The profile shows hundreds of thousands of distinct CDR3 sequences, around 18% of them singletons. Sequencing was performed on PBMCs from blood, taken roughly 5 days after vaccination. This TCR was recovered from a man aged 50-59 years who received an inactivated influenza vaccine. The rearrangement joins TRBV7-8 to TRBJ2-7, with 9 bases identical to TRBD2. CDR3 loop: CASSLEGTSKYEQYF. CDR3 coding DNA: TGTGCCAGCAGCTTAGAGGGGACTAGCAAGTACGAGCAGTACTTC.